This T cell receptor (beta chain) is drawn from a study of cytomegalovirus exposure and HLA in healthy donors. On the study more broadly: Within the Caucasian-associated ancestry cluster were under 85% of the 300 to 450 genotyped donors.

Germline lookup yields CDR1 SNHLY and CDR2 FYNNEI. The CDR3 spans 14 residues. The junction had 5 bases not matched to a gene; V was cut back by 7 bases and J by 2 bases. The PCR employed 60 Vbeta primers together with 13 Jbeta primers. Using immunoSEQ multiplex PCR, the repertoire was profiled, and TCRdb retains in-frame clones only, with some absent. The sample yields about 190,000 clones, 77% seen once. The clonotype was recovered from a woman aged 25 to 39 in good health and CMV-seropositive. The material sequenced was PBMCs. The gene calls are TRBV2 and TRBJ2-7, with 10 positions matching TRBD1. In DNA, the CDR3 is TGTGCCAGCATCCGGGACAGGGGCCCCTACGAGCAGTACTTC. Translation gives CASIRDRGPYEQYF.